The clone carrying this T cell receptor (beta chain) was seen once. V lost 5 bases to trimming and J lost 1 base, with 23 bases between them. The germline V gene encodes CDR1 LNHDA and CDR2 SQIVND (reference sequence). The CDR3 spans 18 residues. The protocol was immunoSEQ multiplex PCR, while the TCRdb copy is restricted to in-frame clones and leaves out a portion. The table records 350,000 to 400,000 clones, 85% to 90% of them present only once. This entry is derived from a study of blood T cell repertoires in COVID-19. The chain carries TRBV19 and TRBJ1-2, with D possibly being TRBD1 (5 bases). The material sequenced was PBMCs or T cells enriched from blood (not recorded which). The receptor was isolated from a woman in her twenties or thirties with acute COVID-19. CDR3 in DNA: TGTGCCAGTAGTCTAAGGGGCACAGAGCATTTAAATAACTATGGCTACACCTTC. Its protein is CASSLRGTEHLNNYGYTF. Full variable domain (outside the CDR3, taken from reference TRBV19 and TRBJ1-2): DGGITQSPKYLFRKEGQNVTLSCEQNLNHDAMYWYRQDPGQGLRLIYYSQIVNDFQKGDIAEGYSVSREKKESFPLTVTSAQKNPTAFYLCASSLRGTEHLNNYGYTFGSGTRLTVV.